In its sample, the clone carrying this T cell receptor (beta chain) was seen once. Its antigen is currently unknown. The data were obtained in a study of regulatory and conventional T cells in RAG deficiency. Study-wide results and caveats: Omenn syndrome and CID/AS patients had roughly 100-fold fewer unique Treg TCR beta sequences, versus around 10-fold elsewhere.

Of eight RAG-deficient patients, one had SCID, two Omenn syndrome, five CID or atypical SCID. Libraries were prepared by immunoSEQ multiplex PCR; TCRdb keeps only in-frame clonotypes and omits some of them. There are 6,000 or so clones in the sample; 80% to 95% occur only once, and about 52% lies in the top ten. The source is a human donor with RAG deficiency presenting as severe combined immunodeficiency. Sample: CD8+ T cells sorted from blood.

CDR3 protein: CASSQSTGGLDTQYF. In nucleotides, the CDR3 is TGCGCCAGCAGCCAATCGACAGGGGGATTGGATACGCAGTATTTT. The gene calls are TRBV4-1 and TRBJ2-3; TRBD1 matches 9 bases. Losses at the gene ends were 2 bases for V and 6 bases for J; bases not matched to a gene: 6. This CDR3 is 15 amino acids long. CDR1 is MGHRA, CDR2 YSYEKL, per germline.